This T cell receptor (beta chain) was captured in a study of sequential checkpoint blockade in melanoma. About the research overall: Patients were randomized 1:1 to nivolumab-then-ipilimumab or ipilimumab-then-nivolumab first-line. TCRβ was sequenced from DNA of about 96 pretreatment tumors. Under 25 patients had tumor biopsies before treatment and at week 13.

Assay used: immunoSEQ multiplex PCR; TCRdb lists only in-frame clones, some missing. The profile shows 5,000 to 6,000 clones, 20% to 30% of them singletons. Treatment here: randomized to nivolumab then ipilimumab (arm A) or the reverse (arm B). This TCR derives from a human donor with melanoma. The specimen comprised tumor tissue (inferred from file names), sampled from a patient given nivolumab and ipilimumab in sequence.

Here the CDR3 DNA reads TGTGCCACCAGCAGAGATTTGGGAGGGGGGGCCACCGGGGCCCAGTACTTC. It specifies CATSRDLGGGATGAQYF. This chain connects TRBV15 to TRBJ2-5, with D tentatively TRBD2 (7 bases). Germline V gene data show CDR1 as LNHNV and CDR2 as YYDKDF (reference sequence). The length of the CDR3 is 17 residues. V was clipped by 0 bases and J by 9 bases, with 23 bases between them.